The 9 T cell receptor beta chains below were found in one sample sequenced in a study of blood T cell repertoires in COVID-19. The method was immunoSEQ multiplex PCR; TCRdb's version includes in-frame clones alone and lacks a portion of them. Of tens of thousands of clones in the sample, approximately 86% are singletons; the top ten hold 4.8%. The sequenced sample consisted of peripheral blood. The receptors were sampled from a man aged 60 to 75 with acute or convalescent COVID-19.

The chain is built from TRBV27 and TRBJ2-1, with 8 bases identical to TRBD2. Germline lookup yields CDR1 MNHEY and CDR2 SMNVEV (reference sequence). After removal of 3 bases from V and 6 bases from J, the junction contained 7 bases not matched to a gene. The CDR3 has 15 residues. For the CDR3, the DNA is TGTGCCAGCAGTTTTGGCGGGGGGCGAGGCAATGAGCAGTTCTTC. Translated, it gives CASSFGGGRGNEQFF.

This chain uses TRBV11-2 with TRBJ2-1, with D uncertain. The germline V gene has CDR1 SGHAT and CDR2 FQNNGV. This CDR3 has 13 residues. Deletions cut 1 base from V and 4 bases from J, with 5 bases between. The CDR3 protein is CASSLAGYNEQFF. The CDR3 bases are TGTGCCAGCAGCTTAGCGGGTTACAATGAGCAGTTCTTC.

The V gene is TRBV19, the J gene TRBJ2-2, with D perhaps TRBD1 (5 bases). V was shortened by 5 bases and J by 9 bases, with 13 bases between the two germline ends. Germline V gives CDR1 LNHDA, CDR2 SQIVND (reference sequence). There are 13 residues in the CDR3. The CDR3 DNA follows: TGTGCCAGTAGTTTGGCAGGGCCTTGGGAGCTGTTTTTT. It specifies CASSLAGPWELFF.

This clone was seen a handful of times. Here the CDR3 DNA reads TGTGCCAGCAGGATAACAGGGTTGAAGAGGACAGATACGCAGTATTTT. Translation gives CASRITGLKRTDTQYF. The chain is built from TRBV28 and TRBJ2-3; tentative D call: TRBD1 (6 bases). V lost 6 bases and J lost 3, with 19 bases in between. This CDR3 has 16 residues. Germline V CDR1 and CDR2: MDHEN, SYDVKM.

The chain carries TRBV6-1 and TRBJ1-1, with D maybe TRBD1 (6 bases). V dropped 3 bases and J dropped 4 bases, with 12 bases sitting between them. CDR1 is MNHNS and CDR2 is SASEGT in the germline V gene. This CDR3 contains 14 residues. Here the CDR3 reads CASSDGGRGTEAFF. The CDR3 DNA reads as TGTGCCAGCAGTGACGGGGGGCGAGGCACTGAAGCTTTCTTT.

In this sample, this clone turned up a few times. The rearrangement uses TRBV27 and TRBJ2-5; perhaps TRBD2 as D (5 bases). Trimming removed 2 bases from V and 1 base from J, with 11 bases in between. The CDR3 extends over 15 amino acids. Germline V gene lookup returns CDR1 MNHEY and CDR2 SMNVEV (reference sequence). CDR3 DNA: TGTGCCAGCAGTTTAAGGCGGGCTTCCCAAGAGACCCAGTACTTC. Translation gives CASSLRRASQETQYF.

J is TRBJ1-3 and V is TRBV3-1 (or the pseudogene TRBV3-2); no clear D gene. CDR1 and CDR2 from the germline V gene are LGHDT and YNNKEL (reference sequence). The CDR3 sequence is 16 residues long. Deletions cut 1 base from V and 2 bases from J, with 12 bases between. CDR3 protein: CASSQVSRLTGNTIYF. For the CDR3, the DNA is TGTGCCAGCAGCCAAGTCAGCAGGTTAACTGGAAACACCATATATTTT.

The V and J genes are TRBV6-5 and TRBJ2-3; 11 nucleotides match TRBD2. The CDR3 loop spans 15 amino acids. With 8 bases clipped from V and 7 bases from J, the junction kept 11 bases outside the gene matches. CDR1 is MNHEY and CDR2 is SVGAGI in the germline V gene. CDR3 sequence reads: CASGSSGRRGYTQYF. The DNA of the CDR3 is TGTGCCAGCGGATCTAGCGGGAGGAGAGGTTATACGCAGTATTTT.

The gene calls are TRBV6-5 and TRBJ2-5; tentatively, D is TRBD1 (5 bases). The germline gives CDR1 MNHEY, CDR2 SVGAGI. V dropped 6 bases and J dropped 5 bases, with 13 bases sitting between them. The CDR3 loop spans 13 amino acids. The CDR3 bases are TGTGCCAGCAGAAGGACATTCGTCGAGACCCAGTACTTC. Protein: CASRRTFVETQYF.